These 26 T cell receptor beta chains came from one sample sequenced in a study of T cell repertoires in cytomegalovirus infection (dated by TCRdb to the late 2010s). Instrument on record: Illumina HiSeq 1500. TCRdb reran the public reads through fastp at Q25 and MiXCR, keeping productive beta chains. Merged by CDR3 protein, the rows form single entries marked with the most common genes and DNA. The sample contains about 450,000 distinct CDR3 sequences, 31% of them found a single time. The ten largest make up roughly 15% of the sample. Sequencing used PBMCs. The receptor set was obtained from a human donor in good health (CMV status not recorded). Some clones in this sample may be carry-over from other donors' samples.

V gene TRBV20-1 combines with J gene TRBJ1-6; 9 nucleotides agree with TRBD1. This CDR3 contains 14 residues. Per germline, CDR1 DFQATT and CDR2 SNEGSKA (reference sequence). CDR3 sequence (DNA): TGCAGCACAAAGGGGGACAGGGTCAATTCACCCCTCCACTTT. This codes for CSTKGDRVNSPLHF.

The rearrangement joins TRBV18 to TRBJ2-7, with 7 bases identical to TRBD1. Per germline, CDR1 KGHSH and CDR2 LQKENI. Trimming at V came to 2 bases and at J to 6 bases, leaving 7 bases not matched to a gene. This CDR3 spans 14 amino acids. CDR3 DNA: TGTGCCAGCTCACCAACAGACAGGGTTGGCGAGCAGTACTTC. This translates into CASSPTDRVGEQYF.

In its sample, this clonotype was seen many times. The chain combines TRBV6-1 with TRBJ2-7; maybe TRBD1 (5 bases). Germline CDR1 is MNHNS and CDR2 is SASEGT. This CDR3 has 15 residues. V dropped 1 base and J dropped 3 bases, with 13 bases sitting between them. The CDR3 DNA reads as TGTGCCAGCAGTGAAGAGGGGAATCTTCTCTACGAGCAGTACTTC. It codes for CASSEEGNLLYEQYF.

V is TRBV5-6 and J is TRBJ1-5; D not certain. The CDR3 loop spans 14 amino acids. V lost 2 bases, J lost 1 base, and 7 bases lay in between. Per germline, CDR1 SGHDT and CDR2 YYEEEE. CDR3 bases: TGTGCCAGCAGCTTAAGTGTCAGCAATCAGCCCCAGCATTTT. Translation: CASSLSVSNQPQHF.

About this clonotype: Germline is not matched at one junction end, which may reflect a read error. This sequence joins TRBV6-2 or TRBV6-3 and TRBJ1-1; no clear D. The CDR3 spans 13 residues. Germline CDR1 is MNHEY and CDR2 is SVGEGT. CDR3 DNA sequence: TGTTCCAGCACCGGATACACTCGTTCTGAAGCTTTCTTT. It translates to CSSTGYTRSEAFF.

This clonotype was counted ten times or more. The CDR3 DNA is TGTGCCAGCAGCTTCGGGACGGCCAGCGAGCAGTACTTC. It translates to CASSFGTASEQYF. The rearrangement uses TRBV7-2 and TRBJ2-7; D could derive from TRBD1 or TRBD2 (5 bases each). Germline values: CDR1 SGHTA, CDR2 FQGNSA. Trimming removed 3 bases from V and 6 bases from J, with 12 bases in between. This CDR3 has 13 residues. Drawing the rest from reference TRBV7-2 and TRBJ2-7, the complete variable domain is GAGVSQSPSNKVTEKGKDVELRCDPISGHTALYWYRQSLGQGLEFLIYFQGNSAPDKSGLPSDRFSAERTGGSVSTLTIQRTQQEDSAVYLCASSFGTASEQYFGPGTRLTVT.

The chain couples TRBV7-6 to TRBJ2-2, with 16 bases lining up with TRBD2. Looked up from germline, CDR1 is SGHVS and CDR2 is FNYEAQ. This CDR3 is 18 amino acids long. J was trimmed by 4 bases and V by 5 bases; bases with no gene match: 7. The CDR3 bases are TGTGCCAGCAGCGGGGGGACTAGCGGGGGGGCCTCCACCGGGGAGCTGTTTTTT. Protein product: CASSGGTSGGASTGELFF.

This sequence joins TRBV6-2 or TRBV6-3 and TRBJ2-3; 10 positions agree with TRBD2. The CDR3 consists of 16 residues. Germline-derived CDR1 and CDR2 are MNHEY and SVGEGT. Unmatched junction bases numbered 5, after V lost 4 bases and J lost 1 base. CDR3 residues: CASSSPGLARTDTQYF. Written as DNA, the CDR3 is TGTGCCAGCAGTTCTCCGGGACTAGCGCGCACAGATACGCAGTATTTT.

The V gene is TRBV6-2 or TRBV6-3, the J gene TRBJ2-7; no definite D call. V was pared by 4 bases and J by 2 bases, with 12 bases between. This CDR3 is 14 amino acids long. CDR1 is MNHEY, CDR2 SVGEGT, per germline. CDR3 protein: CASSSGPMPYEQYF. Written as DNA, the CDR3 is TGTGCCAGCAGTTCTGGACCCATGCCCTACGAGCAGTACTTC.

DNA of the CDR3: TGTGCCAGCAGTTTTTTGGTCAATGAGCAGTTCTTC. Its protein is CASSFLVNEQFF. The chain is built from TRBV12-3 or TRBV12-4 and TRBJ2-1; D is uncertain. The V end lost 3 bases, the J end lost 6 bases, and 6 bases lay between the germline ends. The length of the CDR3 is 12 residues.

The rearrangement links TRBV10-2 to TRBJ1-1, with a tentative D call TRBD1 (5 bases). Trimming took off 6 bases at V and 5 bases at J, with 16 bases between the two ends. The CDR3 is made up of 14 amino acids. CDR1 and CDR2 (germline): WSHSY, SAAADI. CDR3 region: CASRGGAGRTEAFF. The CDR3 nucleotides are TGCGCCAGCAGAGGAGGGGCAGGGAGGACTGAAGCTTTCTTT.

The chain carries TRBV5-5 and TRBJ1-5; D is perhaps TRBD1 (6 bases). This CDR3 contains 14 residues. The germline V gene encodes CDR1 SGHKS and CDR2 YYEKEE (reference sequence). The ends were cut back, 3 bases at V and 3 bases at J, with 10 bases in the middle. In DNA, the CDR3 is TGTGCCAGCAGCTCTGGGACACCCAATCAGCCCCAGCATTTT. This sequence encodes CASSSGTPNQPQHF. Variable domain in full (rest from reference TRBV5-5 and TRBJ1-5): DAGVTQSPTHLIKTRGQQVTLRCSPISGHKSVSWYQQVLGQGPQFIFQYYEKEERGRGNFPDRFSARQFPNYSSELNVNALLLGDSALYLCASSSGTPNQPQHFGDGTRLSIL.

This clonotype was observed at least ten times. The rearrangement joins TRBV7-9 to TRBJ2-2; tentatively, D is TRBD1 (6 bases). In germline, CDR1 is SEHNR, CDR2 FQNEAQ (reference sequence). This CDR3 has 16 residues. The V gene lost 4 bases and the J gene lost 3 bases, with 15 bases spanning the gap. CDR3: CASSYQLTGDTGELFF. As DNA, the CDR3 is TGTGCCAGCAGCTACCAGTTGACAGGAGACACCGGGGAGCTGTTTTTT.

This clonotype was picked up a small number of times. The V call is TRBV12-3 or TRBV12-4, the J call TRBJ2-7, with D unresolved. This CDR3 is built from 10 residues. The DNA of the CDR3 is TGTGCGATCCCCTCCTACGAGCAGTACTTC. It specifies CAIPSYEQYF.

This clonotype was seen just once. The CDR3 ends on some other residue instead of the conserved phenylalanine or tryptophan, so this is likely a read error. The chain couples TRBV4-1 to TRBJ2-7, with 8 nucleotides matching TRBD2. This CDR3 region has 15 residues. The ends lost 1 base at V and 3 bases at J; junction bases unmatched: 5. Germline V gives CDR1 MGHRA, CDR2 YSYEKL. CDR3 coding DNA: TGCGCCAGCAGCCAAGGGGGGACTAGACTCTACGAGCAGTACTTA. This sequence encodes CASSQGGTRLYEQYL.

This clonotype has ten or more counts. Here the CDR3 DNA reads TGTGCCAGCATGTCGAATACGAAGGGACCGGACCTCGGAGATACGCAGTATTTT. This encodes CASMSNTKGPDLGDTQYF. The V and J genes are TRBV28 and TRBJ2-3, with D perhaps assigned TRBD1 or TRBD2 (5 bases each). Trimming shortened V by 7 bases and J by 5 bases, and 28 bases separated the two germline ends. This CDR3 comprises 18 residues. Germline V gives CDR1 MDHEN, CDR2 SYDVKM.

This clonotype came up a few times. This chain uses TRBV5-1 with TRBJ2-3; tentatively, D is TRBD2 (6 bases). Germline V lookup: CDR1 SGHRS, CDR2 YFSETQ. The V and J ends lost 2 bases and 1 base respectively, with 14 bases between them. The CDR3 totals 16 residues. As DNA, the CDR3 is TGCGCCAGCAGCTTCGACCCGGGCGGGGGCACAGATACGCAGTATTTT. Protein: CASSFDPGGGTDTQYF.

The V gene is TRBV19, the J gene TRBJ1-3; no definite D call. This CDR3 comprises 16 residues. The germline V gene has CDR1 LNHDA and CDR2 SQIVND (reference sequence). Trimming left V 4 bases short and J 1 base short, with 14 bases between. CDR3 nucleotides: TGTGCCAGTAGTAAGGGAGGATGGGCGTCTGGAAACACCATATATTTT. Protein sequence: CASSKGGWASGNTIYF.

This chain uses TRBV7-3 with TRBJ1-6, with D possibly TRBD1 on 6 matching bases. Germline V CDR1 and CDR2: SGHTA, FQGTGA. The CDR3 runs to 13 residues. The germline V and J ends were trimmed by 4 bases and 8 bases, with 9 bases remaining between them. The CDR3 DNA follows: TGTGCCAGCAGCTCGCGGACAGATTCACCCCTCCACTTT. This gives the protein CASSSRTDSPLHF.

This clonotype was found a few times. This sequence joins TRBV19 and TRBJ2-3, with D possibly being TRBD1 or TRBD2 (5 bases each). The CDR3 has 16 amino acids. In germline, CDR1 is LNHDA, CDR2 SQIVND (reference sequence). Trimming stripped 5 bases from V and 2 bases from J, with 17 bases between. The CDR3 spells CASSPGPQRVTDTQYF. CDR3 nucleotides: TGTGCCAGTAGTCCGGGACCCCAGAGGGTCACAGATACGCAGTATTTT.

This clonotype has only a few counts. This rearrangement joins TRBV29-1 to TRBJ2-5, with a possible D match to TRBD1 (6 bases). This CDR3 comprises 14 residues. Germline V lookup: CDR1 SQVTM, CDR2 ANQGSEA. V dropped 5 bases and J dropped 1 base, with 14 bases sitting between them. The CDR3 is CSVPNRAVQETQYF. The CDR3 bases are TGCAGCGTTCCTAACAGGGCTGTCCAAGAGACCCAGTACTTC. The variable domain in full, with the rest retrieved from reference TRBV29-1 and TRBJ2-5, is SAVISQKPSRDICQRGTSLTIQCQVDSQVTMMFWYRQQPGQSLTLIATANQGSEATYESGFVIDKFPISRPNLTFSTLTVSNMSPEDSSIYLCSVPNRAVQETQYFGPGTRLLVL.

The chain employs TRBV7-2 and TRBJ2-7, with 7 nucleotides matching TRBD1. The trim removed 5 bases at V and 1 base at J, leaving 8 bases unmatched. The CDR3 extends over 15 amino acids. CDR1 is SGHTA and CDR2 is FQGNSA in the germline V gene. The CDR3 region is CASSPGDSRSYEQYF. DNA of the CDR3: TGTGCCAGCAGCCCCGGGGACAGTCGGTCCTACGAGCAGTACTTC.

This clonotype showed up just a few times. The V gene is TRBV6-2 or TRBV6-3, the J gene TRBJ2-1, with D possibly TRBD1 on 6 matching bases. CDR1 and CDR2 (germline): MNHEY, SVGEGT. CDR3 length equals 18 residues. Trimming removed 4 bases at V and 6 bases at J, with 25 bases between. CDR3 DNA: TGTGCCAGCAGTTTCCTCCCAGGATTAGGGGGTTTGGGCAATGAGCAGTTCTTC. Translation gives CASSFLPGLGGLGNEQFF.

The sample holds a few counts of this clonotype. The CDR3 region is CASSLVGSPDTQYF. CDR3 sequence (DNA): TGTGCCAGCAGCTTAGTTGGCAGCCCAGATACGCAGTATTTT. The rearrangement joins TRBV11-2 to TRBJ2-3, with D unresolved. This CDR3 region has 14 residues. V was shortened by 1 base and J by 4 bases, with 9 bases between the two germline ends. Germline CDR1 and CDR2: SGHAT and FQNNGV.

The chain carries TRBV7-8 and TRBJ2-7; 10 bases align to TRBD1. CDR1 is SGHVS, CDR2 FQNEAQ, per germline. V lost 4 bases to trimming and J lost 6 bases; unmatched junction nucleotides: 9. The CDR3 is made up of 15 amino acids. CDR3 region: CASSSGQGVTGEQYF. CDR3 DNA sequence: TGTGCCAGCAGCTCAGGACAGGGGGTTACGGGCGAGCAGTACTTC.

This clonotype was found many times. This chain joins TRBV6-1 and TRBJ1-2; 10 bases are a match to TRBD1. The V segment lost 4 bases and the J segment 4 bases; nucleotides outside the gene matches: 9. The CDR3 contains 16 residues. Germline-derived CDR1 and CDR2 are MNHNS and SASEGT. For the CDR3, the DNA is TGTGCCAGCAGTGTCGGCACGACAGGGGGCGGCTATGGCTACACCTTC. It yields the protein CASSVGTTGGGYGYTF.